This TCR beta chain stems from a study of molecular identifiers for immune sequencing clone quantification. Study outcomes and limitations: Clones that had above 20 RNA copies took up over 99% of effector molecules but under 1% in naive cells.

Previously published methods and listed TCR primers were used for the bulk TCR libraries. TCRdb re-analysed the PCR reads in MiXCR, keeping a single row per CDR3 protein. This sample has hundreds of thousands of distinct CDR3 sequences, with about 20% found just once. Sorting selected naive CD8 T cells with a CD8+CD4-CCR7+CD45RA+ phenotype. This clonotype was found a few times. The target antigen is unknown. The source material was naive CD8+ T cells from blood, with Jurkat cell RNA spiked in. Subset given: FACS-sorted CD8+CD4-CCR7+CD45RA+ naive T cells. The receptor comes from a human donor in good health. Some libraries in this study had Jurkat cell RNA spiked in.

The CDR3 nucleotides are TGTGCCAGTAGTATTACCTCTCCCTCCTACGAGCAGTACTTC. Amino acids: CASSITSPSYEQYF. The rearrangement uses TRBV19 and TRBJ2-7; no reliable D call. With 3 bases removed from V and 0 bases from J, the gap between germline ends came to 9 bases. Germline V gives CDR1 LNHDA, CDR2 SQIVND (reference sequence). The CDR3 is 14 amino acids. The whole variable domain, remainder taken from reference TRBV19 and TRBJ2-7, is DGGITQSPKYLFRKEGQNVTLSCEQNLNHDAMYWYRQDPGQGLRLIYYSQIVNDFQKGDIAEGYSVSREKKESFPLTVTSAQKNPTAFYLCASSITSPSYEQYFGPGTRLTVT.